This T cell receptor (beta chain) was recovered during a study of blood T cell repertoires in COVID-19. Study context: Sample material is recorded as cDNA or gDNA derived from T cells, B-cell-depleted T cells, or PBMCs.

Clones were read by immunoSEQ multiplex PCR, and TCRdb kept only the in-frame ones, dropping some. This sample has approximately 150,000 clones, with 60% to 85% found just once. This CDR3 has 14 residues. V gave up 1 base and J gave up 2 bases, with 8 bases separating them. The germline gives CDR1 SGHRS, CDR2 YFSETQ. J is TRBJ2-3 and V is TRBV5-1; D uncertain. Material for sequencing was peripheral blood. The TCR sequence derives from a woman aged 55-70 years with acute or convalescent COVID-19. The CDR3 bases are TGCGCCAGCAGCTTGACGGGTTACACAGATACGCAGTATTTT. Protein: CASSLTGYTDTQYF.